This TCR beta chain was found in a study of T-cell reconstitution after alpha-beta-depleted transplantation in children (dated by TCRdb to about 2016). In the study overall: T-cell immune reconstitution after TCRalphabeta/CD19-depleted allogeneic hematopoietic cell transplantation in children was quantitatively tracked in the study by means of TCR repertoire profiling.

With respect to this clonotype: Its binding antigen is unknown. No much larger clonotype is one base removed from it; base qualities were not supplied.

The intended sense of this specimen's treatment or condition label: allogeneic hematopoietic cell transplantation with graft depleted of TCRalphabeta T cells and CD19 B cells. The children who served as transplant recipients had been given grafts of TCRalphabeta/CD19-depleted allogeneic hematopoietic cells. What the study reported, not specific to this receptor: Over the following months the frequencies of hyperexpanded clones went down, and after one year T-cell counts and TCRbeta diversity were mostly credited to newly produced T cells. The apparently early alphabetaT-cell count recovery about two months after transplant was reportedly dependent on only several hundred rapidly expanded clones derived from non-depleted graft cells. In some patients, the high TCRbeta diversity seen at day 60 was put down to recipient T cells and intrathymic progenitors that had survived conditioning.

Measured from the cysteine to the phenylalanine, the CDR3 is 18 residues long. The read is trimmed to its CDR3 DNA, 54 bases read in frame from base 1. CDR1 and CDR2 were assigned from the germline V gene as MDHEN and SYDVKM. From V the trimming removes 0 bases and from J it removes 3 bases, while the gene matches leave 7 bases of the junction unaccounted for. Library generation was performed with PCR. Sequencer: Illumina HiSeq 2500. TCR libraries were prepared with molecular barcoding, using unique molecular identifiers to normalize TCRbeta repertoire quantification. TCRdb redid the processing of the public reads, applying fastp at Q25 and MiXCR, and retained in-frame beta chains. Rows are unified per CDR3 protein, each entry keeping the most common DNA and genes. The sample records fewer than 1 million distinct CDR3 sequences, 15% to 20% of which are singletons. 5% of the sample goes to the ten largest clones.

The rearrangement joined TRBV28 to TRBJ2-2; 10 central bases correspond to TRBD2. The receptor was isolated from a male patient aged 10 to 17 who had a stem cell transplant for acute lymphoblastic leukemia, so the T cells may come from the graft donor. Sample: PBMCs, mostly from graft donor cells, taken 360 days after TCRalphabeta/CD19-depleted stem cell transplant. The CDR3 region: CASSLWGGLAGDTGELFF. The DNA reads TGTGCCAGCAGTTTATGGGGGGGCCTAGCGGGAGACACCGGGGAGCTGTTTTTT.